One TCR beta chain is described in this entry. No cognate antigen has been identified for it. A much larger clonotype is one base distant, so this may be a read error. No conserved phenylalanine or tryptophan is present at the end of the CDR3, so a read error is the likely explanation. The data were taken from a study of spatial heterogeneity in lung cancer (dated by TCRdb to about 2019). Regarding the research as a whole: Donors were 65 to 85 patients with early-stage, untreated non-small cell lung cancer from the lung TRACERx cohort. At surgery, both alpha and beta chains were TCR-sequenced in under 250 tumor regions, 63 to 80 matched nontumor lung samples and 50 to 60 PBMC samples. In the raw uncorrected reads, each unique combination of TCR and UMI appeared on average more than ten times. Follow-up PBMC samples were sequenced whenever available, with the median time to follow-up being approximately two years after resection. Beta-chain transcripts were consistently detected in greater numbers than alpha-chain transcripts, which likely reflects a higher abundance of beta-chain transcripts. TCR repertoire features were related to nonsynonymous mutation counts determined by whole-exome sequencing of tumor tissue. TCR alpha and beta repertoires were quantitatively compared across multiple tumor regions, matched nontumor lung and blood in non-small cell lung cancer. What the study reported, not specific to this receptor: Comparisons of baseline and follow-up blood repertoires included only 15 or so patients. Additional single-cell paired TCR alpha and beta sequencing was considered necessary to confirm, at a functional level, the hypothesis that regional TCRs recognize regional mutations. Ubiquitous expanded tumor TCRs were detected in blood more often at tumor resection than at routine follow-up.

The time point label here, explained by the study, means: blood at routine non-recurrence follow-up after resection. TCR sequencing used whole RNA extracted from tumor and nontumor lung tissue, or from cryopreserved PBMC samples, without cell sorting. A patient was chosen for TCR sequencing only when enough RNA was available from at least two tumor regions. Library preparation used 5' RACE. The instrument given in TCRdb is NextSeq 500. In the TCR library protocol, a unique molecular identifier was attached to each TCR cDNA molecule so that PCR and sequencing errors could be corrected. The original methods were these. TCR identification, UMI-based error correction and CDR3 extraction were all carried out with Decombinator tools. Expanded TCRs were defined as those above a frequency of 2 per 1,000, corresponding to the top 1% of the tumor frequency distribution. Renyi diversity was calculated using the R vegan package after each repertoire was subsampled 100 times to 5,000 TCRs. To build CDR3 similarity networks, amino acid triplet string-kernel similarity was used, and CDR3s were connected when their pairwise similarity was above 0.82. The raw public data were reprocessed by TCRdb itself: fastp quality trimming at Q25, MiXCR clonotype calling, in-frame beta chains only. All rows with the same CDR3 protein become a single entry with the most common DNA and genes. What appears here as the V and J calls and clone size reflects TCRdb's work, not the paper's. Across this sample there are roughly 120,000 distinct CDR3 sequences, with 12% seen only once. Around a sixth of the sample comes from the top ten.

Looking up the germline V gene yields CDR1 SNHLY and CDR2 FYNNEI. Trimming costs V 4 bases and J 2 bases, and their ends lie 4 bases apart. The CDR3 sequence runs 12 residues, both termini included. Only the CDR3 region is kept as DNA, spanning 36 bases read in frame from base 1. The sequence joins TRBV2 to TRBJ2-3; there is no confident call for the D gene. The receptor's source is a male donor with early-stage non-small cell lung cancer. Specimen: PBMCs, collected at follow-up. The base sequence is TGTGCCAGCAGTGCTTTCACAGATACGCAGTATCTT. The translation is CASSAFTDTQYL.